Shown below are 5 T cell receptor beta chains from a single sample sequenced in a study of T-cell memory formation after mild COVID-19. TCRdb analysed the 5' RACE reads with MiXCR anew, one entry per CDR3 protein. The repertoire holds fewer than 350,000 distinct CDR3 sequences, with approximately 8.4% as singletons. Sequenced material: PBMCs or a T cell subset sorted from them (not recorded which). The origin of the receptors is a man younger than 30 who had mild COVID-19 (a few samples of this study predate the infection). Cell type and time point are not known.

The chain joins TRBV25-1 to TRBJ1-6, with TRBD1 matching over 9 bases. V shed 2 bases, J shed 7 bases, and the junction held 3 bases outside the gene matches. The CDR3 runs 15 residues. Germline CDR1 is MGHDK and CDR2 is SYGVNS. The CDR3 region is CASSEMGQGNSPLHF. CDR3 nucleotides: TGTGCCAGCAGTGAAATGGGACAGGGAAATTCACCCCTCCACTTT. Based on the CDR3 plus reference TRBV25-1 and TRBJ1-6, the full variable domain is EADIYQTPRYLVIGTGKKITLECSQTMGHDKMYWYQQDPGMELHLIHYSYGVNSTEKGDLSSESTVSRIRTEHFPLTLESARPSHTSQYLCASSEMGQGNSPLHFGNGTRLTVT.

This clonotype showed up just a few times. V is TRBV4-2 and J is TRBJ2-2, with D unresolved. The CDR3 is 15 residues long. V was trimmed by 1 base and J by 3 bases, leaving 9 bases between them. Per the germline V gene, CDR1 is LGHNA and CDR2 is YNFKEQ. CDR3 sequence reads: CASSQAKPDTGELFF. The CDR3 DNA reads TGTGCCAGCAGCCAAGCTAAACCGGACACCGGGGAGCTGTTTTTT.

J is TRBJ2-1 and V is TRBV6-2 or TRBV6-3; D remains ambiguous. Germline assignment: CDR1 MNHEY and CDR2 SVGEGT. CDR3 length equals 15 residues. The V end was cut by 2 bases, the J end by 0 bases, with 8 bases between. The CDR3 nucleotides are TGTGCCAGCAGTTACCTGGATACCTCCTACAATGAGCAGTTCTTC. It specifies CASSYLDTSYNEQFF.

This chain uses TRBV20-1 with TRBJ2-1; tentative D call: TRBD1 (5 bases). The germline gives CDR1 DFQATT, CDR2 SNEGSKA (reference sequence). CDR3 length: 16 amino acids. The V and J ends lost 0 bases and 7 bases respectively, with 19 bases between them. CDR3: CSARDLGRDIINEQFF. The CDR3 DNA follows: TGCAGTGCTAGAGATCTCGGCAGGGATATCATTAATGAGCAGTTCTTC.

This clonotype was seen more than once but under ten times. The CDR3 sequence: CATSDTGVQETQYF. CDR3 coding DNA: TGTGCCACCAGTGATACCGGGGTGCAAGAGACCCAGTACTTC. The chain joins TRBV24-1 to TRBJ2-5; D may be TRBD2 (5 bases). Between the trimmed V and J ends, which lost 3 bases and 2 bases, there was a span of 9 bases. Germline V gene lookup returns CDR1 KGHDR and CDR2 SFDVKD. The length of the CDR3 is 14 residues.